Each of the 26 T cell receptor beta chains below was sequenced from the same sample in a study of blood T cell repertoires in COVID-19. Only in-frame clones appear in the TCRdb table, and some are missing; sequencing was by immunoSEQ multiplex PCR. The table has 9,500 to 11,000 clones, 87% seen once; the top ten hold approximately 24%. Source material: peripheral blood. These receptors came from a man aged 30 to 39 with active or convalescent COVID-19.

This clone was detected only a few times. The CDR3 DNA reads as TGTGCCAGCAGCTCCGACAGGGCAAACACCATATATTTT. Protein product: CASSSDRANTIYF. The gene calls are TRBV5-4 and TRBJ1-3; TRBD1 agrees at 7 bases. Per the germline V gene, CDR1 is SGHNT and CDR2 is YYREEE (reference sequence). The V and J ends lost 3 bases and 6 bases, in that order; junction bases with no gene match: 3. This CDR3 comprises 13 residues. Using reference TRBV5-4 and TRBJ1-3 for the parts outside the CDR3, the full variable domain is ETGVTQSPTHLIKTRGQQVTLRCSSQSGHNTVSWYQQALGQGPQFIFQYYREEENGRGNFPPRFSGLQFPNYSSELNVNALELDDSALYLCASSSDRANTIYFGEGSWLTVV.

The rearrangement joins TRBV18 to TRBJ2-3; D may be TRBD2 (5 bases). This CDR3 is built from 15 residues. The V end was cut by 3 bases, the J end by 2 bases, with 12 bases between. CDR1 KGHSH and CDR2 LQKENI come from the germline V gene. Here the CDR3 reads CASSPPGLSTDTQYF. CDR3 coding DNA: TGTGCCAGCTCACCCCCCGGACTCTCCACAGATACGCAGTATTTT.

The chain employs TRBV30 and TRBJ2-2; 10 bases match TRBD2. Germline-derived CDR1 and CDR2 are GTSNPN and SVGIG (reference sequence). The CDR3 loop spans 16 amino acids. The trim removed 0 bases at V and 5 bases at J, leaving 6 bases unmatched. The CDR3 DNA reads as TGTGCCTGGAGTGTCCTAGCGGGGGCGCTGACCGGGGAGCTGTTTTTT. As protein: CAWSVLAGALTGELFF.

The chain joins TRBV2 to TRBJ2-6; D may be TRBD1 (5 bases). Trimming took 5 bases from V and 0 from J, leaving 8 bases between them. The CDR3 length is 15 residues. Germline lookup yields CDR1 SNHLY and CDR2 FYNNEI. The CDR3 nucleotides are TGTGCCAGCAGTCAAGACAGCTCTGGGGCCAACGTCCTGACTTTC. Protein product: CASSQDSSGANVLTF. The complete variable domain, with remaining parts taken from reference TRBV2 and TRBJ2-6, reads EPEVTQTPSHQVTQMGQEVILRCVPISNHLYFYWYRQILGQKVEFLVSFYNNEISEKSEIFDDQFSVERPDGSNFTLKIRSTKLEDSAMYFCASSQDSSGANVLTFGAGSRLTVL.

This clone appeared a single time. The rearrangement links TRBV6-5 to TRBJ1-4; possible D gene TRBD1, 5 bases. Trimming pared 5 bases from V and 10 bases from J, leaving 8 bases between. This CDR3 is 11 amino acids long. Looked up from germline, CDR1 is MNHEY and CDR2 is SVGAGI. The CDR3 region is CASSLGGKLFF. CDR3 nucleotide sequence: TGTGCCAGCAGTCTCGGGGGAAAACTGTTTTTT.

This clone occurred once. V is TRBV25-1 and J is TRBJ2-4; 7 positions agree with TRBD1. After removal of 1 base from V and 0 bases from J, the junction contained 6 bases not matched to a gene. This CDR3 is built from 17 residues. CDR1 and CDR2 from the germline V gene are MGHDK and SYGVNS. CDR3: CASSEWSTGVAKNIQYF. As DNA, the CDR3 is TGTGCCAGCAGTGAATGGAGTACAGGGGTAGCCAAAAACATTCAGTACTTC.

V usage is TRBV5-5 and J usage is TRBJ2-5; 13 bases line up with TRBD2. The V gene's germline CDR1 is SGHKS and CDR2 YYEKEE (reference sequence). With V trimmed by 4 bases and J by 5 bases, 11 bases remained unmatched. CDR3 length: 17 amino acids. The CDR3 protein is CASSPGATSGGAETQYF. The CDR3 DNA follows: TGTGCCAGCAGCCCCGGAGCCACTAGCGGGGGGGCGGAGACCCAGTACTTC.

The CDR3 region has the DNA TGCGCCAGCAGCTTGGGCGGGGCACTATCCTACGAGCAGTACTTC. Its translation: CASSLGGALSYEQYF. The gene calls are TRBV5-1 and TRBJ2-7; D perhaps matches TRBD2 (6 bases). V lost 0 bases and J 1 base, leaving 11 bases between the germline ends. The germline V gene encodes CDR1 SGHRS and CDR2 YFSETQ. The CDR3 is 15 amino acids.

V gene TRBV25-1 combines with J gene TRBJ2-5, with 11 bases that match TRBD1. The length of the CDR3 is 15 residues. J gave up 4 bases and V 8 bases, and 9 bases lay outside the gene matches. CDR1 and CDR2 (germline): MGHDK, SYGVNS. CDR3 nucleotide sequence: TGTGCCAGCGGCGGCGGGACAGGGGGTGGAGAGACCCAGTACTTC. Its protein is CASGGGTGGGETQYF. The whole variable domain, filled in from reference TRBV25-1 and TRBJ2-5, reads EADIYQTPRYLVIGTGKKITLECSQTMGHDKMYWYQQDPGMELHLIHYSYGVNSTEKGDLSSESTVSRIRTEHFPLTLESARPSHTSQYLCASGGGTGGGETQYFGPGTRLLVL.

V and J are TRBV9 and TRBJ1-1; D is unresolved. The CDR3 covers 12 residues. Germline V gene sequence: CDR1 SGDLS, CDR2 YYNGEE. V shed 3 bases and J shed 4 bases, with 7 bases lying between them. CDR3: CASSGGATEAFF. As DNA, the CDR3 is TGTGCCAGCAGCGGGGGAGCCACTGAAGCTTTCTTT.

This clone was seen a single time. The V call is TRBV3-1 (or the pseudogene TRBV3-2), the J call TRBJ2-3; weak D call: TRBD1 (5 bases). This CDR3 is built from 18 residues. CDR1 and CDR2 from the germline V gene are LGHDT and YNNKEL (reference sequence). Trimming removed 7 bases from V and 2 bases from J, with 25 bases in between. The CDR3 region is CASKGSQDKEPYTDTQYF. In nucleotides, the CDR3 is TGTGCCAGCAAGGGATCACAGGATAAAGAGCCTTACACAGATACGCAGTATTTT.

The count of this clone is one. V is TRBV21-1 and J is TRBJ1-1. TRBV21-1 is recorded as a pseudogene. The CDR3 totals 11 residues. CDR3: CASSKWREAFF. CDR3 sequence (DNA): TGTGCCAGCAGCAAATGGAGAGAGGCTTTCTTT.

This rearrangement joins TRBV3-1 (or the pseudogene TRBV3-2) to TRBJ2-5, with 11 positions matching TRBD2. Per germline, CDR1 LGHDT and CDR2 YNNKEL (reference sequence). The V gene end was trimmed by 3 bases and the J gene end by 5 bases; junction bases not matched to a gene: 5. The length of the CDR3 is 15 residues. The CDR3 DNA reads as TGTGCCAGCAGCCAGATAGCGGGGGGGCAGGAGACCCAGTACTTC. Encoded protein: CASSQIAGGQETQYF.

This CDR3 is CASSLGTGEYEQYF. For the CDR3, the DNA is TGTGCCAGCAGTCTCGGGACAGGGGAATACGAGCAGTACTTC. The chain is built from TRBV11-2 and TRBJ2-7; 10 bases are shared with TRBD1. The trim removed 6 bases at V and 4 bases at J, leaving 6 bases unmatched. Looked up from germline, CDR1 is SGHAT and CDR2 is FQNNGV. CDR3 length equals 14 residues. The whole variable domain, filled in from reference TRBV11-2 and TRBJ2-7, reads EAGVAQSPRYKIIEKRQSVAFWCNPISGHATLYWYQQILGQGPKLLIQFQNNGVVDDSQLPKDRFSAERLKGVDSTLKIQPAKLEDSAVYLCASSLGTGEYEQYFGPGTRLTVT.

Here the CDR3 reads CASSESSGDNNEQFF. DNA for the CDR3: TGTGCCAGCAGTGAAAGTAGCGGGGATAACAATGAGCAGTTCTTC. J is TRBJ2-1 and V is TRBV2; 8 bases map to TRBD2. Trimming cost V 2 bases and J 5 bases; bases outside gene matches: 5. The CDR3 extends over 15 amino acids. Germline CDR1 and CDR2: SNHLY and FYNNEI.

The V call is TRBV12-3 or TRBV12-4, the J call TRBJ2-2, with no clear D. This CDR3 region has 13 residues. V gave up 6 bases and J gave up 5 bases, with 10 bases separating them. CDR3 protein: CASSLGRTGELFF. The DNA for the CDR3 is TGTGCCAGCAGCCTCGGTCGGACCGGGGAGCTGTTTTTT.

The chain uses TRBV7-9 and TRBJ2-7; 7 nucleotides line up with TRBD1. The J segment lost 3 bases and the V segment lost 2 bases, leaving 4 bases of the junction unmatched. Germline V CDR1 and CDR2: SEHNR, FQNEAQ (reference sequence). This CDR3 is 14 amino acids long. The CDR3 nucleotides are TGTGCCAGCAGCTTACTGTGGGACAGCTACGAGCAGTACTTC. Amino acids: CASSLLWDSYEQYF. Full variable domain (missing parts from reference TRBV7-9 and TRBJ2-7): DTGVSQNPRHKITKRGQNVTFRCDPISEHNRLYWYRQTLGQGPEFLTYFQNEAQLEKSRLLSDRFSAERPKGSFSTLEIQRTEQGDSAMYLCASSLLWDSYEQYFGPGTRLTVT.

V is TRBV10-2 and J is TRBJ2-1; 11 bases map to TRBD2. CDR1 and CDR2 from the germline V gene are WSHSY and SAAADI. The CDR3 sequence is 16 residues long. V was pared by 7 bases and J by 4 bases, with 9 bases of the junction left unmatched. The CDR3 DNA follows: TGCGCCAGCAACGGGTTACTAGCGGGGGAGTACAATGAGCAGTTCTTC. Protein: CASNGLLAGEYNEQFF.

This clone was found a few times. The chain carries TRBV27 and TRBJ2-2, with 7 bases identical to TRBD1. Per the germline V gene, CDR1 is MNHEY and CDR2 is SMNVEV (reference sequence). The CDR3 runs 15 residues. V shed 0 bases and J 7 bases; nucleotides not matched to a gene: 5. The CDR3 coding sequence is TGTGCCAGCAGTTTATCGCGGACAGGAGGCGGGGAGCTGTTTTTT. Protein product: CASSLSRTGGGELFF.

This rearrangement joins TRBV3-1 (or the pseudogene TRBV3-2) to TRBJ2-1; possible D gene TRBD2, 5 bases. V was cut by 0 bases and J by 7 bases, with 13 bases left in between. CDR1 and CDR2 (germline): LGHDT, YNNKEL (reference sequence). CDR3 length: 15 amino acids. The CDR3 coding sequence is TGTGCCAGCAGCCAAGAATGGGGAGCTGGTAATGAGCAGTTCTTC. Translation: CASSQEWGAGNEQFF.

V is TRBV13 and J is TRBJ2-6; 7 nucleotides line up with TRBD1. Unmatched junction bases numbered 7, after V lost 5 bases and J lost 0 bases. Germline CDR1 reads PRHDT; CDR2 reads FYEKMQ (reference sequence). There are 17 residues in the CDR3. DNA for the CDR3: TGTGCCAGCAGCCGAGGACAGGAAGACTCTGGGGCCAACGTCCTGACTTTC. Translating it yields CASSRGQEDSGANVLTF.

The chain is built from TRBV11-2 and TRBJ2-3; D perhaps matches TRBD2 (6 bases). Trimming took off 5 bases at V and 4 bases at J, with 13 bases between the two ends. The CDR3 is 14 amino acids. From germline, CDR1 is SGHAT and CDR2 FQNNGV. The CDR3, as DNA: TGTGCCAGCAGCACCGGGAGCACTTCAGATACGCAGTATTTT. Translating gives CASSTGSTSDTQYF.

V is TRBV2 and J is TRBJ1-2; 8 positions agree with TRBD1. CDR1 and CDR2 (germline): SNHLY, FYNNEI. Trimming cost V 7 bases and J 4 bases; bases outside gene matches: 5. This CDR3 contains 13 residues. The CDR3 DNA reads TGTGCCAGCACCGGACAGGGTACCTATGGCTACACCTTC. It yields the protein CASTGQGTYGYTF. The full variable domain, in which reference TRBV2 and TRBJ1-2 provide the parts outside the CDR3, is EPEVTQTPSHQVTQMGQEVILRCVPISNHLYFYWYRQILGQKVEFLVSFYNNEISEKSEIFDDQFSVERPDGSNFTLKIRSTKLEDSAMYFCASTGQGTYGYTFGSGTRLTVV.

The chain carries TRBV9 and TRBJ1-6; 7 bases are a match to TRBD1. J was trimmed by 7 bases and V by 4 bases; bases with no gene match: 8. The germline CDR1 and CDR2 sequences are SGDLS and YYNGEE. The CDR3 consists of 15 residues. CDR3 region: CASSLTGTENSPLHF. DNA for the CDR3: TGTGCCAGCAGCCTCACCGGGACAGAGAATTCACCCCTCCACTTT.

The rearrangement links TRBV3-1 (or the pseudogene TRBV3-2) to TRBJ2-5; TRBD2 might be the D (6 bases). Germline loops: CDR1 LGHDT, CDR2 YNNKEL (reference sequence). The V gene lost 0 bases and the J gene lost 0 bases, with 20 bases spanning the gap. CDR3 length: 19 amino acids. The CDR3 DNA follows: TGTGCCAGCAGCCAAGATGTGCCTAGCGCCCCAACGTACCAAGAGACCCAGTACTTC. Its translation: CASSQDVPSAPTYQETQYF.

This rearrangement joins TRBV6-1 to TRBJ2-7; maybe TRBD2 (6 bases). This CDR3 has 17 residues. The V gene lost 2 bases and the J gene lost 2 bases, with 19 bases spanning the gap. Germline V gene sequence: CDR1 MNHNS, CDR2 SASEGT. The CDR3 is CASSERSSGTSTYEQYF. Written as DNA, the CDR3 is TGTGCCAGCAGTGAAAGGAGCTCCGGGACTTCGACCTACGAGCAGTACTTC.